One sample yielded the 7 T cell receptor beta chains listed below, sequenced in a study of blood T cell repertoires in COVID-19. The data were produced by immunoSEQ multiplex PCR, yet TCRdb's version contains in-frame clones alone and is incomplete. The table shows approximately 220,000 clones, with more than 65% occurring only once. Source material: peripheral blood. The receptors originated from a woman in her twenties or thirties who had recovered from COVID-19.

Only a few counts were recorded for this clone. This chain joins TRBV12-3 or TRBV12-4 and TRBJ1-6, with D perhaps matching TRBD1 (6 bases). V was cut by 3 bases and J by 7 bases, with 7 bases left in between. The CDR3 runs 13 residues. The chain's CDR3 is CASSFGQNSPLHF. The DNA for the CDR3 is TGTGCCAGCAGTTTCGGACAGAATTCACCCCTCCACTTT.

The chain has TRBV19 and TRBJ1-5, with D maybe TRBD1 (5 bases). From germline, CDR1 is LNHDA and CDR2 SQIVND (reference sequence). V was clipped by 5 bases and J by 2 bases, with 13 bases between them. CDR3 length: 15 residues. As DNA, the CDR3 is TGTGCCAGTAGTTGGGGGGGTGGAGGCAATCAGCCCCAGCATTTT. It translates to CASSWGGGGNQPQHF. The entire variable domain, with the rest obtained from reference TRBV19 and TRBJ1-5, is as follows: DGGITQSPKYLFRKEGQNVTLSCEQNLNHDAMYWYRQDPGQGLRLIYYSQIVNDFQKGDIAEGYSVSREKKESFPLTVTSAQKNPTAFYLCASSWGGGGNQPQHFGDGTRLSIL.

Only a few counts were recorded for this clone. This CDR3 is CASSLRTGIYNEQFF. In nucleotides, the CDR3 is TGTGCCAGCTCACTGCGGACAGGGATCTACAATGAGCAGTTCTTC. This chain uses TRBV18 with TRBJ2-1; TRBD1 aligns across 8 bases. The V segment lost 4 bases and the J segment 3 bases; nucleotides outside the gene matches: 5. This CDR3 comprises 15 residues. Germline CDR1 KGHSH, CDR2 LQKENI.

The V call is TRBV10-3, the J call TRBJ1-1; unclear D gene. V lost 3 bases, J lost 6 bases, and 8 bases lay in between. CDR1 is ENHRY, CDR2 SYGVKD, per germline. The length of the CDR3 is 12 residues. CDR3 DNA sequence: TGTGCCATCAGTGATATGAGGCCTGAAGCTTTCTTT. Residues: CAISDMRPEAFF.

The CDR3 reads CASSYRGSSYNEQFF. Written as DNA, the CDR3 is TGTGCCAGCTCATACAGGGGGTCCTCCTACAATGAGCAGTTCTTC. The chain is built from TRBV18 and TRBJ2-1, with 8 bases lining up with TRBD1. Germline loops: CDR1 KGHSH, CDR2 LQKENI. CDR3 length equals 15 residues. V lost 5 bases, J lost 0 bases, and 3 bases stayed unmatched.

The J gene is TRBJ2-3, the V gene TRBV7-3, with a weak D call TRBD2 (6 bases). The CDR3 contains 14 residues. CDR1 and CDR2 (germline): SGHTA, FQGTGA. With 4 bases removed from V and 2 bases from J, the gap between germline ends came to 10 bases. The CDR3 DNA reads TGTGCCAGCAGCTCCGGGGACTCCACAGATACGCAGTATTTT. It translates to CASSSGDSTDTQYF.

The gene calls are TRBV27 and TRBJ1-5; D remains unclear. Germline V gene lookup returns CDR1 MNHEY and CDR2 SMNVEV (reference sequence). The V and J ends lost 3 bases and 3 bases respectively, with 9 bases between them. CDR3 length: 14 amino acids. The CDR3 loop reads CASSFLSPNQPQHF. The CDR3 DNA follows: TGTGCCAGCAGTTTTCTTAGCCCCAATCAGCCCCAGCATTTT.